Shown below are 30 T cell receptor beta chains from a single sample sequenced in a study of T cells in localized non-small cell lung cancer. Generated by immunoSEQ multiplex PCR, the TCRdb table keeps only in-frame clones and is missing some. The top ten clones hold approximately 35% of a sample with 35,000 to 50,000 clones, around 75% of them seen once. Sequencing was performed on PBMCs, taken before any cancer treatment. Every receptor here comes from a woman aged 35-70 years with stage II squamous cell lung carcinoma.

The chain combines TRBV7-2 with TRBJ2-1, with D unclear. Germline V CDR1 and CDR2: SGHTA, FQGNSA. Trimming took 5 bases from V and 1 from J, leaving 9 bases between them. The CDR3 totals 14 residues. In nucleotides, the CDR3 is TGTGCCAGCAGCGATGGAGCGTCCTACAATGAGCAGTTCTTC. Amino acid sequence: CASSDGASYNEQFF.

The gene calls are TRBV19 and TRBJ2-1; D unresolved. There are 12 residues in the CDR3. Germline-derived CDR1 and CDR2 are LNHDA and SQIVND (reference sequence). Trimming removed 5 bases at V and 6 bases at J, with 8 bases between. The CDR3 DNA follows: TGTGCCAGTAGTCCCACGTTCAATGAGCAGTTCTTC. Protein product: CASSPTFNEQFF. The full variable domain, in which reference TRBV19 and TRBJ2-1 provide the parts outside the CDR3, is DGGITQSPKYLFRKEGQNVTLSCEQNLNHDAMYWYRQDPGQGLRLIYYSQIVNDFQKGDIAEGYSVSREKKESFPLTVTSAQKNPTAFYLCASSPTFNEQFFGPGTRLTVL.

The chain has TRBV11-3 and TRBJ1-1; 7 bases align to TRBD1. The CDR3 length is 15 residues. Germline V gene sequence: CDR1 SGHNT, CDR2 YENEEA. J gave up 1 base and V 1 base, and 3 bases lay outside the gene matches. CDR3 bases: TGTGCCAGCAGCTTAGCGGGACAGCCGAACACTGAAGCTTTCTTT. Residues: CASSLAGQPNTEAFF.

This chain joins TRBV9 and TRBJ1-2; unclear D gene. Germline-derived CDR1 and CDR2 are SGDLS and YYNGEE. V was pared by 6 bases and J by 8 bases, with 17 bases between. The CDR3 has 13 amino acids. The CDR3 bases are TGTGCCAGCAACAACCGGGAACCTGACGGCTACACCTTC. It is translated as CASNNREPDGYTF.

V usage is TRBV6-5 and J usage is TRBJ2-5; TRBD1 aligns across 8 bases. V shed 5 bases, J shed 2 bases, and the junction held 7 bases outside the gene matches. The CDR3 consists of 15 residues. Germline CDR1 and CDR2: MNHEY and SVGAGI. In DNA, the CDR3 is TGTGCCAGCAGTCGGACAGGGACCTTACAAGAGACCCAGTACTTC. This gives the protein CASSRTGTLQETQYF.

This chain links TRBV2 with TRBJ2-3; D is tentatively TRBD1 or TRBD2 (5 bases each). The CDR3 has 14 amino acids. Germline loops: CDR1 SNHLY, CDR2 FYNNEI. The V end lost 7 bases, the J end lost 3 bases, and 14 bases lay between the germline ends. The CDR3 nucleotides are TGTGCCAGCATTCGAGGGGCCGGGACAGATACGCAGTATTTT. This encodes CASIRGAGTDTQYF. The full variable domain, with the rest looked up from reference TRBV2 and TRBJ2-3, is EPEVTQTPSHQVTQMGQEVILRCVPISNHLYFYWYRQILGQKVEFLVSFYNNEISEKSEIFDDQFSVERPDGSNFTLKIRSTKLEDSAMYFCASIRGAGTDTQYFGPGTRLTVL.

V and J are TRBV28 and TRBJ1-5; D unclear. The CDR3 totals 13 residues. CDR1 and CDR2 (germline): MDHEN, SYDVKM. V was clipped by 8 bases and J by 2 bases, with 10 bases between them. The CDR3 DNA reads TGTGCCAGCGGTATGAGGGGCAATCAGCCCCAGCATTTT. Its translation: CASGMRGNQPQHF. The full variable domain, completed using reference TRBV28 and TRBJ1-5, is DVKVTQSSRYLVKRTGEKVFLECVQDMDHENMFWYRQDPGLGLRLIYFSYDVKMKEKGDIPEGYSVSREKKERFSLILESASTNQTSMYLCASGMRGNQPQHFGDGTRLSIL.

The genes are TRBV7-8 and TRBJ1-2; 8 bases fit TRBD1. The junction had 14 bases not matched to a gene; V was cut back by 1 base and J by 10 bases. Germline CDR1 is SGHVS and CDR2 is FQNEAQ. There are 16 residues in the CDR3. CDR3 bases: TGTGCCAGCAGCTTAGAGCCCGATGGGACAGGCGGTTCCTACACCTTC. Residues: CASSLEPDGTGGSYTF.

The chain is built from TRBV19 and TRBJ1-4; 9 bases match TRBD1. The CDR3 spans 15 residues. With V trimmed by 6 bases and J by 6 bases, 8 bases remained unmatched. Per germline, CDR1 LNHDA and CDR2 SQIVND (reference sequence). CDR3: CASSRTGGAYEKLFF. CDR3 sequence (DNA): TGTGCCAGTAGCCGAACAGGGGGCGCGTATGAAAAACTGTTTTTT.

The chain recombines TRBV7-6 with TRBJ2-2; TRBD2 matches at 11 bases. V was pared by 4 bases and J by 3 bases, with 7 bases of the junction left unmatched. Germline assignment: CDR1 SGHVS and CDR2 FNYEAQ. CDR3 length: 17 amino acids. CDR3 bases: TGTGCCAGCAGCTCCAATATAGCGGGAGGGGACACCGGGGAGCTGTTTTTT. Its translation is CASSSNIAGGDTGELFF.

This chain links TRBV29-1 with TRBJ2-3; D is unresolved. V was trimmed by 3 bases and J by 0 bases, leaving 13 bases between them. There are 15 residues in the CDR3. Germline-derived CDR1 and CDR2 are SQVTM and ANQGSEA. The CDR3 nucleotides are TGCAGCGTTGATAGGCAGCTCGAGAGCACAGATACGCAGTATTTT. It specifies CSVDRQLESTDTQYF.

CDR3 region: CASSQDPFSGSNEQYF. The CDR3 nucleotides are TGCGCCAGCAGCCAAGATCCCTTCTCGGGATCGAACGAGCAGTACTTC. The chain couples TRBV4-3 to TRBJ2-7, with a weak D call TRBD2 (5 bases). CDR1 is LGHNA, CDR2 YSLEER, per germline. The CDR3 totals 16 residues. The ends were cut back, 0 bases at V and 5 bases at J, with 17 bases in the middle.

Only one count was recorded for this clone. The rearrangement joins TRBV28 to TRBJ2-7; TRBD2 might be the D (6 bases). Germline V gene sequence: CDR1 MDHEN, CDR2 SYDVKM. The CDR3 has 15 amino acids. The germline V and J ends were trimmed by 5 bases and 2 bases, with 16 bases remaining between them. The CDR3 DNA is TGTGCCAGCAGTCAGTCTTCTGGGAGGACCTACGAGCAGTACTTC. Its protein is CASSQSSGRTYEQYF.

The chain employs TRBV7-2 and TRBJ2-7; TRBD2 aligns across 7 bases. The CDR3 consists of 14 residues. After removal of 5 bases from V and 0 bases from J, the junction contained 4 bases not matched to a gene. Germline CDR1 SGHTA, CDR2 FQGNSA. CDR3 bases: TGTGCCAGCAGCCTAAGCGGGGACTCCTACGAGCAGTACTTC. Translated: CASSLSGDSYEQYF.

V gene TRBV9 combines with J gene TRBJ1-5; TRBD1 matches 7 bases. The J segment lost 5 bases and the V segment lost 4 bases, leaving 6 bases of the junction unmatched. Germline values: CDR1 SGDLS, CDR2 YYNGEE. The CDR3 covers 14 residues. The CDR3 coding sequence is TGTGCCAGCAGCAAGACAGGGACTCATCAGCCCCAGCATTTT. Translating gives CASSKTGTHQPQHF. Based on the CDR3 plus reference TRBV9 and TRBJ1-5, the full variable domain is DSGVTQTPKHLITATGQRVTLRCSPRSGDLSVYWYQQSLDQGLQFLIQYYNGEERAKGNILERFSAQQFPDLHSELNLSSLELGDSALYFCASSKTGTHQPQHFGDGTRLSIL.

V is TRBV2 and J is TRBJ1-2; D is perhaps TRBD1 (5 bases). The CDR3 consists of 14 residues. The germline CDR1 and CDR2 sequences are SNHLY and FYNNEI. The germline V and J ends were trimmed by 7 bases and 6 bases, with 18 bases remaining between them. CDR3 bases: TGTGCCAGCATTCCGGGACCGGCTTTAAATGGCTACACCTTC. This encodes CASIPGPALNGYTF.

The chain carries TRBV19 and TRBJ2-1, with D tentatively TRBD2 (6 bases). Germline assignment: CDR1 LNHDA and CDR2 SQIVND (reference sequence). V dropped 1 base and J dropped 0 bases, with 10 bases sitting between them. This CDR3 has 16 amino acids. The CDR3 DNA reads TGTGCCAGTAGTATAGGCGCGGGGAGCTCCTACAATGAGCAGTTCTTC. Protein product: CASSIGAGSSYNEQFF.

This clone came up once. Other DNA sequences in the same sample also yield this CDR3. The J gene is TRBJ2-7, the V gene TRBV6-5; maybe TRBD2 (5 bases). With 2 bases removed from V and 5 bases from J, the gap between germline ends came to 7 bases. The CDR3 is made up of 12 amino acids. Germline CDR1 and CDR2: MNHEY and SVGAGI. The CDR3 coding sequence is TGTGCCAGCAGTTACGACGGGGACGAGCAGTACTTC. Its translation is CASSYDGDEQYF.

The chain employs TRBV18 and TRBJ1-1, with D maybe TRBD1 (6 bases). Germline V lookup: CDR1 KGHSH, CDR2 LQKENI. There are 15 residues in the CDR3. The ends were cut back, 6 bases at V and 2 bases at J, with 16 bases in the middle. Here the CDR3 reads CASSSVTGLNTEAFF. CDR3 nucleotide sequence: TGTGCCAGCTCCTCGGTTACAGGGTTAAACACTGAAGCTTTCTTT.

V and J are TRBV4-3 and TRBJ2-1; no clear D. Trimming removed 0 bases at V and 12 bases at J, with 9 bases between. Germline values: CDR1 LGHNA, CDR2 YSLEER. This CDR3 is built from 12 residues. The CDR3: CASSQDMAVQFF. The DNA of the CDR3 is TGCGCCAGCAGCCAAGACATGGCGGTGCAGTTCTTC.

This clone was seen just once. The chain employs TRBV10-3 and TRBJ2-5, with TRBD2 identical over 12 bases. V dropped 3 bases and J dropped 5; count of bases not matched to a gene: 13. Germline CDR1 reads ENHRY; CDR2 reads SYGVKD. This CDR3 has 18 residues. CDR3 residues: CAISENPKTSGSEETQYF. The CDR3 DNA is TGTGCCATCAGTGAAAATCCTAAGACTAGCGGGAGTGAGGAGACCCAGTACTTC.

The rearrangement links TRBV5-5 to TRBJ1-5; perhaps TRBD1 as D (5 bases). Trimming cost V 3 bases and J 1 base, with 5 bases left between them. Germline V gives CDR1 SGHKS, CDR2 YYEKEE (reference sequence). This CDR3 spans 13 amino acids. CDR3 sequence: CASSWDSNQPQHF. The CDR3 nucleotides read TGTGCCAGCAGCTGGGACAGCAATCAGCCCCAGCATTTT.

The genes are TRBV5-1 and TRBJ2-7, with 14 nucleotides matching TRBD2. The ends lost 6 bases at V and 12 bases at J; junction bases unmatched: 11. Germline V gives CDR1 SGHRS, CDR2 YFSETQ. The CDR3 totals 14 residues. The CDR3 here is CASTPGTSGSRPYF. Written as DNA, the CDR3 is TGCGCCAGCACACCCGGGACTAGCGGGAGTAGGCCGTACTTC.

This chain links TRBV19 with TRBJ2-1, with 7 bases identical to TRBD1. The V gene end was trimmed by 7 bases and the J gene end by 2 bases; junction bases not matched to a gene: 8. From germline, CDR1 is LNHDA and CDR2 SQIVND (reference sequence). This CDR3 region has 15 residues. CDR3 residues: CASTMTGKAYNEQFF. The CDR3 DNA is TGTGCCAGTACTATGACAGGGAAAGCCTACAATGAGCAGTTCTTC.

Written as DNA, the CDR3 is TGTGCCAGCAGCTTAGCTAGTAGTGAGCAGTTCTTC. Residues: CASSLASSEQFF. This chain joins TRBV7-6 and TRBJ2-1; D is unresolved. V was clipped by 0 bases and J by 9 bases, with 6 bases between them. CDR3 length: 12 amino acids. In germline, CDR1 is SGHVS, CDR2 FNYEAQ.

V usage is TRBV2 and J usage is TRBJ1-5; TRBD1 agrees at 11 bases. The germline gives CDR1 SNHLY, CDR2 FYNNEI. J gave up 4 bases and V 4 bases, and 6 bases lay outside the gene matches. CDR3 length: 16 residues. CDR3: CASSGWGDRGNQPQHF. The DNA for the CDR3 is TGTGCCAGCAGTGGGTGGGGGGACAGGGGGAATCAGCCCCAGCATTTT. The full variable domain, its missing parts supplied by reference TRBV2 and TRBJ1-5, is EPEVTQTPSHQVTQMGQEVILRCVPISNHLYFYWYRQILGQKVEFLVSFYNNEISEKSEIFDDQFSVERPDGSNFTLKIRSTKLEDSAMYFCASSGWGDRGNQPQHFGDGTRLSIL.

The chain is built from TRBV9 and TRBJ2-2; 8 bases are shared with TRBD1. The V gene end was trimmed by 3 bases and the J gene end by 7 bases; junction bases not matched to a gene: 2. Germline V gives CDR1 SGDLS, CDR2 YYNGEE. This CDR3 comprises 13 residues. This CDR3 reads CASSETGVGELFF. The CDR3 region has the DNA TGTGCCAGCAGCGAGACAGGGGTCGGGGAGCTGTTTTTT.

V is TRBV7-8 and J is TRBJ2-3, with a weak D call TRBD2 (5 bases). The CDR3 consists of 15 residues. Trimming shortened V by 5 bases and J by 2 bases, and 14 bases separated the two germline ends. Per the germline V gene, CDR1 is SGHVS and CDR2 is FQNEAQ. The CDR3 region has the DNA TGTGCCAGCAGCCCTCTAGGGAGTCACACAGATACGCAGTATTTT. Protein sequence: CASSPLGSHTDTQYF.

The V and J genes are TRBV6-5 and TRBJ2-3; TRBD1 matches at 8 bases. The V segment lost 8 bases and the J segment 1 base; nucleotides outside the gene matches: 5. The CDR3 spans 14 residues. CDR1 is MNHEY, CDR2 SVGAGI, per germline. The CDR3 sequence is CASPGTGGTDTQYF. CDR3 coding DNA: TGTGCCAGCCCCGGGACAGGTGGCACAGATACGCAGTATTTT.

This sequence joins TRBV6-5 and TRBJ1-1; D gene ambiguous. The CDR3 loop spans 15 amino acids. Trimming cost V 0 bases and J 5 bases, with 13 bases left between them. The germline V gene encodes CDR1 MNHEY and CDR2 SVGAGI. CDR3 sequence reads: CASSYSEDLGTEAFF. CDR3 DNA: TGTGCCAGCAGTTACTCAGAGGATCTGGGGACTGAAGCTTTCTTT.